This paragraph reports one TCR beta chain. The sample comes from a study of technical replicates of blood from several donors. Profiled with immunoSEQ multiplex PCR; TCRdb holds only in-frame clones, not every one. Of 76,000 or so clones detected, 90% to 95% appear once; the ten largest clones hold 0.25%. Germline trimming cut 6 bases from V and 6 bases from J; bases unmatched to any gene: 5. Germline CDR1 ENHRY, CDR2 SYGVKD. There are 15 residues in the CDR3. The V call is TRBV10-3, the J call TRBJ2-2; TRBD2 matches 12 bases. What was sequenced was T cells isolated from PBMCs. The TCR originated in a human donor in good health. In DNA form, the CDR3 reads TGTGCCATCAGCTCGGGACTAGCGGGCCCCGGGGAGCTGTTTTTT. Translation: CAISSGLAGPGELFF.